The source of this T cell receptor beta chain is a study of blood T cell repertoires in COVID-19. About the research overall: Sites across the United States, Italy and Spain contributed samples from acute and convalescent COVID-19. PBMCs, B-cell-depleted T cells, or T cells provided the cDNA or gDNA that made up the material.

This clone was counted between two and nine times. CDR1 is WSHSY and CDR2 is SAAADI in the germline V gene. After removal of 0 bases from V and 12 bases from J, the junction contained 8 bases not matched to a gene. CDR3 length: 13 residues. The data were produced by immunoSEQ multiplex PCR, yet TCRdb's version contains in-frame clones alone and is incomplete. Here the sample spans 70,000 to 100,000 clones, 70% to 90% being singletons. The sequenced sample was peripheral blood. The chain recombines TRBV10-2 with TRBJ2-7; 7 nucleotides agree with TRBD1. This TCR came from a woman aged 80 or over with acute or convalescent COVID-19. The CDR3 DNA reads as TGCGCCAGCAGTGAGTCCGAGGGACAGACGCCGTACTTC. This codes for CASSESEGQTPYF.